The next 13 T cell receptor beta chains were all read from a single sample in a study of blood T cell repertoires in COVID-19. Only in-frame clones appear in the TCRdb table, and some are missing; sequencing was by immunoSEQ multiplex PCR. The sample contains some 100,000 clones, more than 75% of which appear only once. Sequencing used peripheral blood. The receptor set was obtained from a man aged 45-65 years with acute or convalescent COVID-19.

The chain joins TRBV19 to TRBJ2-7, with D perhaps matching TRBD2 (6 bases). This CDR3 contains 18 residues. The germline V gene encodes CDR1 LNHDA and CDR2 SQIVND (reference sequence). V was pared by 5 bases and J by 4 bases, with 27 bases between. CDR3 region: CASSQQRRGLTRQYEQYF. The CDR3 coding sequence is TGTGCCAGTAGTCAACAGAGGAGGGGACTGACTCGGCAGTACGAGCAGTACTTC.

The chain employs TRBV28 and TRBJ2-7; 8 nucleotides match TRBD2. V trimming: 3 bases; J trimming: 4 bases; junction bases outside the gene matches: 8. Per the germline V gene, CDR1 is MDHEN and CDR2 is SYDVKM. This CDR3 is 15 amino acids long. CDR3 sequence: CASSFNQRGPYEQYF. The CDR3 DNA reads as TGTGCCAGCAGTTTTAACCAGCGGGGGCCTTACGAGCAGTACTTC.

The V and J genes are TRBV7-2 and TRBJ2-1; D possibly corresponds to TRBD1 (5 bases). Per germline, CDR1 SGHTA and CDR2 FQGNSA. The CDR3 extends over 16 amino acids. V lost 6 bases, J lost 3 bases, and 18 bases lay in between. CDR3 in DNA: TGTGCCAGCAGTTCAAGGCGGCAGGGCCTCTACAATGAGCAGTTCTTC. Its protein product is CASSSRRQGLYNEQFF.

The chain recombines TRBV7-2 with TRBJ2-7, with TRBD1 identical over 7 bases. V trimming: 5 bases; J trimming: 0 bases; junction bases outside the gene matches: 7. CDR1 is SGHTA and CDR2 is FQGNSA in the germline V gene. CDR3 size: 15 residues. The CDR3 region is CASSRGQSSSYEQYF. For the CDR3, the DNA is TGTGCCAGCAGCCGGGGACAGTCTAGCTCCTACGAGCAGTACTTC.

Here the CDR3 reads CASSLALLTYEQYF. The CDR3 nucleotides are TGTGCCAGCAGCTTAGCTCTACTTACCTACGAGCAGTACTTC. The V gene is TRBV11-3, the J gene TRBJ2-7; D gene ambiguous. V was pared by 1 base and J by 2 bases, with 9 bases between. The CDR3 contains 14 residues. The germline CDR1 and CDR2 sequences are SGHNT and YENEEA.

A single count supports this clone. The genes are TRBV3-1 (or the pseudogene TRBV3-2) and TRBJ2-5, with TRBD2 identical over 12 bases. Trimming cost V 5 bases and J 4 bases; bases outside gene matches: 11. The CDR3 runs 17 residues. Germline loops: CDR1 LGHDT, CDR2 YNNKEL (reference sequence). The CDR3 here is CASSFGLAGPLGETQYF. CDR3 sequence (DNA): TGTGCCAGCAGCTTCGGACTAGCGGGACCGCTCGGAGAGACCCAGTACTTC.

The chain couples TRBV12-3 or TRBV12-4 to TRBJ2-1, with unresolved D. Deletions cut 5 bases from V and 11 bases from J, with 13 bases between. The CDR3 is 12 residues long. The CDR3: CASSLNPGKQFF. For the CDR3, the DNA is TGTGCCAGCAGTCTAAACCCAGGAAAGCAGTTCTTC.

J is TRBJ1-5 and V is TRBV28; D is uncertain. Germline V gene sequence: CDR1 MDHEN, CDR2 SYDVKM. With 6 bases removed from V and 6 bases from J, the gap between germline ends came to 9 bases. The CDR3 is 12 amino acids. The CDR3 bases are TGTGCCAGCAGGTCGCCCGGTCAGCCCCAGCATTTT. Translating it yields CASRSPGQPQHF.

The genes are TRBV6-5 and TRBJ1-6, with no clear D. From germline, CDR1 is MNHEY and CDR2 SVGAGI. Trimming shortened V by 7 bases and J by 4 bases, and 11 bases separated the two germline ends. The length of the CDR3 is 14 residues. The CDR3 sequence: CASMLRQYNSPLHF. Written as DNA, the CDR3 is TGTGCCAGCATGCTAAGACAATATAATTCACCCCTCCACTTT.

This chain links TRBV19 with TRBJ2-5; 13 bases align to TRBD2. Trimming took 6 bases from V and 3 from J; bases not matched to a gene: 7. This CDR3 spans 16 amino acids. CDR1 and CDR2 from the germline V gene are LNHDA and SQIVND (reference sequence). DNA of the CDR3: TGTGCCAGTAGCGATGGGACTAGCGGGACTGAAGAGACCCAGTACTTC. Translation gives CASSDGTSGTEETQYF.

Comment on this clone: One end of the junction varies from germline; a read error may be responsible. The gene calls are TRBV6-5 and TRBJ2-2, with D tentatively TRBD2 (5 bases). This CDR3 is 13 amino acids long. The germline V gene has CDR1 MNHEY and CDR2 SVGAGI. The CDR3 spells CASSLRLTGELFF. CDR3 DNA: TGTGCCAGCAGTTTGCGGCTTACCGGGGAACTGTTTTTT.

In DNA form, the CDR3 reads TGTGCCAGCAGCGGGAGAGGGGCAGGGGTGGAGACCCAGTACTTC. As protein: CASSGRGAGVETQYF. The chain is built from TRBV9 and TRBJ2-5; the D gene is possibly TRBD1 (6 bases). V dropped 3 bases and J dropped 5 bases, with 17 bases sitting between them. Germline CDR1 reads SGDLS; CDR2 reads YYNGEE. The CDR3 is 15 residues long. The complete variable domain, with remaining parts taken from reference TRBV9 and TRBJ2-5, reads DSGVTQTPKHLITATGQRVTLRCSPRSGDLSVYWYQQSLDQGLQFLIQYYNGEERAKGNILERFSAQQFPDLHSELNLSSLELGDSALYFCASSGRGAGVETQYFGPGTRLLVL.

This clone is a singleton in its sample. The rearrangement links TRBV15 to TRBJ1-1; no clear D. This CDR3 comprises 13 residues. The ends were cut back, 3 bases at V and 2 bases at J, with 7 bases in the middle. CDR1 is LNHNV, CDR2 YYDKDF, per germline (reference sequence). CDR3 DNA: TGTGCCACCAGCAGGGAGGATAACACTGAAGCTTTCTTT. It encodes CATSREDNTEAFF.